The TCR beta chain described here comes from a study of vaccination and CD4 T cells after COVID-19. A note on this clonotype: Its antigen is not known.

Sequencing of DNA taken from cultured CD4+ T cells relied on the Oncomine TCR Beta short-read assay. TCRdb itself ran the PCR reads through MiXCR, one entry per CDR3 protein. The sample lists roughly 7,400 distinct CDR3 sequences; 74% were seen once. CDR1 is DFQATT, CDR2 SNEGSKA, per germline (reference sequence). Trimming left V 6 bases short and J 2 bases short, with 13 bases between. CDR3 size: 14 residues. Treatment indicated: roughly nine-day PBMC culture with coronavirus spike peptide pools or control peptides (ViraFEST assay). Dates of positive PCR ran from March to December 2020, before US Alpha, Beta and Delta variants.

Material: CD4+ T cells from blood, cultured in vitro. This chain links TRBV20-1 with TRBJ2-2; tentatively, D is TRBD1 (6 bases). The clonotype comes from a human donor who had recovered from COVID-19. CDR3: CSARGISNTGELFF. For the CDR3, the DNA is TGCAGTGCCAGGGGAATATCCAACACCGGGGAGCTGTTTTTT.